This T cell receptor beta chain comes out of a study of blood T cell repertoires in COVID-19 (dated by TCRdb to the early 2020s). A note on the overall study: Samples from collaborators originated in the United States, Italy and Spain and spanned both the acute and convalescent phases of COVID-19. The prospective study material was composed of cDNA or gDNA derived from T cells, B-cell-depleted T cells, or PBMCs. The dataset comprised deeply sampled blood TCRbeta repertoires from subjects exposed to, actively infected with, or recovered from COVID-19. The repertoires were released in a freely available public database intended as a resource for research on the immune response to SARS-CoV-2. The samples were drawn from two sources: the first 160 participants of the ongoing ImmuneRACE study, and about 1,300 subjects contributed by 6 global collaborators. A de-identified subject ID, COVID-19 status, age in years and sex were almost always included in the sample metadata. HLA class I and class II types, where available, came from metadata supplied by the sample provider rather than from assay-based typing. The investigation overall reported the following: How much clinical and demographic metadata was included differed by source and by participant, and the metadata was provided uncurated.

Participants in the prospective study were aged about 18 to 95 years, lived in 20 to 30 United States geographic areas, and enrolled through a virtual design. Cohort assignment in the prospective study relied on participant-reported clinical history from a screening survey and a study questionnaire. ImmuneRACE Cohort 3 recovered participants were defined by two consecutive negative NP/OP PCR tests, healthcare professional clearance, or symptom resolution. Mobile phlebotomists in the prospective study collected whole blood, serum and a nasopharyngeal or oropharyngeal swab from every participant. Additional blood draws and questionnaires over an approximately 2-month period could optionally be provided by prospective study participants. Blood samples from the prospective study were shipped frozen or at room temperature prior to DNA extraction. For this clone: Which antigen it targets is not known. Base qualities are not provided; no much larger clone lies one nucleotide away.

The germline V gene encodes CDR1 SGHAT and CDR2 FQNNGV. The cysteine opens and the phenylalanine closes a CDR3 of 18 amino acids. The retained sequence is limited to the CDR3, 54 bases, with the frame set at the first base. Germline trimming amounts to 6 bases on V and 0 bases on J, with 9 as the count of junction bases outside the gene matches. TCRbeta CDR3 regions were amplified from genomic DNA using the immunoSEQ Assay, a bias-controlled multiplex PCR. In the authors' own workflow: The number of nucleated cells in each sample was estimated by amplification of reference gene primers within the assay. Sequence reads were collapsed and filtered to measure the absolute abundance of every unique TCRbeta CDR3 rearrangement. For each sample, productive Simpson clonality was calculated as the square root of Simpson's diversity index across productive rearrangements. The table was pulled from immuneACCESS by TCRdb, which kept in-frame rearrangements only. Such tables lose some clones; where checked, under half of the loss comes from unresolved V genes, and the rest has no known cause. For V, J and clone size, that table is used; D and trimming come from the DNA. The sample table records about 210,000 clones; around 90% of these occur just once. The ten largest make up around 1.3% of the sample.

Recombination linked TRBV11-2 to TRBJ2-1; 12 central nucleotides agree with TRBD1. This sequence originates from a man in his thirties or forties who had recovered from COVID-19. Input material: PBMCs or T cells enriched from blood (not recorded which). The CDR3 protein sequence reads: CASSRDRGLGSSYNEQFF. At the DNA level, the sequence is TGTGCCAGCAGTCGGGACAGGGGGCTCGGGAGCTCCTACAATGAGCAGTTCTTC.